Listed below are T cell receptor beta chains from one sample, sequenced in a study of molecular identifiers for immune sequencing clone quantification. TCRdb reanalysed the PCR reads using MiXCR and keeps one entry per CDR3 protein. The sample holds roughly 320,000 distinct CDR3 sequences, around a fifth seen once. The sequencing input was naive CD8+ T cells from blood, with Jurkat cell RNA spiked in. Every receptor here comes from a human donor in good health. Some libraries in this study had Jurkat cell RNA spiked in. The CDR3 runs from the conserved cysteine through the conserved F or W. The D gene is left open where the match is weak. Only part of the rows carry a size: once, few, many, or a class if the clone is expanded.

D gene: NA; J gene: TRBJ2-6; clone size: many; V gene: TRBV2; CDR3 DNA: TGTGCCAGCAGTAGGCCCCCTCCGGCAGCACCCTACTCTGGGGCCAACGTCCTGACTTTC; CDR3 protein: CASSRPPPAAPYSGANVLTF
D gene: NA; J gene: TRBJ2-2; clone size: few; V gene: TRBV27; CDR3 DNA: TGTGCCAGCAGTTTTAGGTTCGCCGGGGAGCTGTTTTTT; CDR3 protein: CASSFRFAGELFF
D gene: NA; J gene: TRBJ2-1; clone size: many; V gene: TRBV30; CDR3 DNA: TGTGCCTGGACCCTGTGGGTCAACAATGAGCAGTTCTTC; CDR3 protein: CAWTLWVNNEQFF
D gene: TRBD2; J gene: TRBJ2-3; clone size: NA; V gene: TRBV11-2; CDR3 DNA: TGTGCCAGCAGCTTACTAGCGGGATTCGGGGATACGCAGTATTTT; CDR3 protein: CASSLLAGFGDTQYF
D gene: NA; J gene: TRBJ2-2; clone size: many; V gene: TRBV24-1; CDR3 DNA: TGTGCCACCAGTTTCGGGGCGAAGGCCGGGGAGCTGTTTTTT; CDR3 protein: CATSFGAKAGELFF
D gene: NA; J gene: TRBJ2-3; clone size: many; V gene: TRBV7-2; CDR3 DNA: TGTGCCAGCAGCTCCCTGGACTGGCTCTCTGGCACAGATACGCAGTATTTT; CDR3 protein: CASSSLDWLSGTDTQYF
D gene: TRBD1; J gene: TRBJ1-5; clone size: NA; V gene: TRBV12-3/TRBV12-4; CDR3 DNA: TGTGCCAGCAGTCCGCCGACAGGGGGCAGGAATCAGCCCCAGCATTTT; CDR3 protein: CASSPPTGGRNQPQHF
D gene: TRBD2; J gene: TRBJ2-7; clone size: NA; V gene: TRBV28; CDR3 DNA: TGTGCCAGCAGCGCGCCGTTTGGGACTAGCGGGAAGCGGTACGAGCAGTACTTC; CDR3 protein: CASSAPFGTSGKRYEQYF
D gene: NA; J gene: TRBJ1-4; clone size: few; V gene: TRBV3-1; CDR3 DNA: TGTGCCAGCAGCCACGAAAACAGGGCAGAGCATGAAAAACTGTTTTTT; CDR3 protein: CASSHENRAEHEKLFF
D gene: NA; J gene: TRBJ2-1; clone size: NA; V gene: TRBV10-2; CDR3 DNA: TGCGCCAGCACCCCTAGCTCCTACAATGAGCAGTTCTTC; CDR3 protein: CASTPSSYNEQFF
D gene: TRBD2; J gene: TRBJ2-3; clone size: many; V gene: TRBV24-1; CDR3 DNA: TGTGCCACCAGTGATTGGACTAGCGGGATAACCACAGATACGCAGTATTTT; CDR3 protein: CATSDWTSGITTDTQYF
D gene: NA; J gene: TRBJ2-3; clone size: many; V gene: TRBV9; CDR3 DNA: TGTGCCAGCAGCGTTGAGGCAGATTGGACGGATACGCAGTATTTT; CDR3 protein: CASSVEADWTDTQYF
D gene: TRBD2; J gene: TRBJ2-7; clone size: few; V gene: TRBV5-1; CDR3 DNA: TGCGCCAGCAGCCATGGTCAAGCGGGGAGCTCCTACGAGCAGTACTTC; CDR3 protein: CASSHGQAGSSYEQYF
D gene: TRBD1; J gene: TRBJ1-1; clone size: many; V gene: TRBV2; CDR3 DNA: TGTGCCAGCTACAGGGGGCAACGAGGCACTGAAGCTTTCTTT; CDR3 protein: CASYRGQRGTEAFF